The entry that follows covers one T cell receptor beta chain sequence. Antigen: not known. Documented time point: newly diagnosed GD, antithyroid drugs for less than 3 months. Extracted RNA from PBMCs served as the source of the TCR library. Blood from the periphery, nine milliliters in all, was drawn into EDTA tubes. The sample comes from a study of regulatory T cells in long-lasting Graves disease. Study-wide points: A greater number of public clonotypes (about 3,000) was shared by persistent patients than by new patients (roughly 930). TCR diversity in persistent Graves' patients was below that of newly diagnosed ones.

In building TCR beta libraries, iRepertoire HTBI primers were used together with Arm-PCR of CDR3 regions. TCRdb processed the multiplex PCR reads anew with MiXCR; each CDR3 protein has one entry. The data show around 250,000 distinct CDR3 sequences, 20% to 25% seen once. Trimming at V came to 6 bases and at J to 4 bases, leaving 8 bases not matched to a gene. CDR1 and CDR2 (germline): SNHLY, FYNNEI. The CDR3 contains 15 residues. The chain recombines TRBV2 with TRBJ1-5; 8 nucleotides align to TRBD1. The sequence was obtained from a female donor with Graves disease. This specimen was peripheral blood mononuclear cells (PBMCs), taken at new diagnosis, from a patient treated with antithyroid drugs. This CDR3 is CASRSGTGSNQPQHF. As DNA, the CDR3 is TGTGCCAGCAGGTCCGGGACAGGCTCTAATCAGCCCCAGCATTTT. Full variable domain (remainder filled in from reference TRBV2 and TRBJ1-5): EPEVTQTPSHQVTQMGQEVILRCVPISNHLYFYWYRQILGQKVEFLVSFYNNEISEKSEIFDDQFSVERPDGSNFTLKIRSTKLEDSAMYFCASRSGTGSNQPQHFGDGTRLSIL.